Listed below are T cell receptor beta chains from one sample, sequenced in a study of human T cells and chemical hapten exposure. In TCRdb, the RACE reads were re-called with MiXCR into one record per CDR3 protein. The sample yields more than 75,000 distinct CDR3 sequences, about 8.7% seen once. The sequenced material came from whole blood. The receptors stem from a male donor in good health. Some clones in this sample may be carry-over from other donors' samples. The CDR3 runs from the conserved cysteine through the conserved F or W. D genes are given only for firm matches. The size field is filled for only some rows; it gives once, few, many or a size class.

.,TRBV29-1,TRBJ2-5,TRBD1,TGCAGCGTGAAGGGACAGCAAGAGACCCAGTACTTC,CSVKGQQETQYF
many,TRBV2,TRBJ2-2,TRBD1,TGTGCCAGCAGTGACTTGACAGGGGGCGCGAACACCGGGGAGCTGTTTTTT,CASSDLTGGANTGELFF
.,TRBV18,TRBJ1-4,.,TGTGCCAGCTCACCACAGGGGATTGAAAAACTGTTTTTT,CASSPQGIEKLFF
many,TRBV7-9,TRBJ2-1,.,TGTGCCAGCAGCTTCCTACAAACTTACAATGAGCAGTTCTTC,CASSFLQTYNEQFF
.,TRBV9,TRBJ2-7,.,TGTGCCAGCACCCCAGGGGGGGGGCCCGACGAGCAGTACTTC,CASTPGGGPDEQYF
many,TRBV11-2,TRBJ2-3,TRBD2,TGTGCCAGCAGCTCCCTTCGGGGGCGGGAGGGAGATACGCAGTATTTT,CASSSLRGREGDTQYF
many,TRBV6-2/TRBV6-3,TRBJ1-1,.,TGTGCCAGCAGTCACAGGGTCGGGGCTTACACTGAAGCTTTCTTT,CASSHRVGAYTEAFF
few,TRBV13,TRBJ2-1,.,TGTGCCAGCAGCTTAGGTAGCGGCGAGCAGTTCTTC,CASSLGSGEQFF
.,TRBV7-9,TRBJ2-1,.,TGTGCCAGCAGCGGGTCAGGCGGTGAGCAGTTCTTC,CASSGSGGEQFF
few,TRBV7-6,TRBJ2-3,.,TGTGCCAGCAGCTTAGACAGCTCTAGCACAGATACGCAGTATTTT,CASSLDSSSTDTQYF
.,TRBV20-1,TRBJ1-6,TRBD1,TGCAGTGCTGAGGGGGGACAGGTTAATTCACCCCTCCACTTT,CSAEGGQVNSPLHF
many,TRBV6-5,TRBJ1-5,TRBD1,TGTGCCAGCAGTTTCAGGGGGCAGCCCCAGCATTTT,CASSFRGQPQHF
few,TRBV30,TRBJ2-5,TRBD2,TGTGCCTGTGGGACTAGCGGGAGTCCGCCTGGGACCCAGTACTTC,CACGTSGSPPGTQYF
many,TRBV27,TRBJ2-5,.,TGTGCCAGCAGGAGGACAAGGTCGTCGAAAGAGACCCAGTACTTC,CASRRTRSSKETQYF
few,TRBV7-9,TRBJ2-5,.,TGTGCCAGCAGCTCCAGAAATCTAGCGAGGGAGACCCAGTACTTC,CASSSRNLARETQYF
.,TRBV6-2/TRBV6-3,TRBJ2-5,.,TGTGCCAGCAGTTACTATCTCCAAGAGACCCAGTACTTC,CASSYYLQETQYF
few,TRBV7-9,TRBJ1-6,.,TGTGCCAGCAGCTTAAGTCGGGGGAGTAATTCACCCCTCCACTTT,CASSLSRGSNSPLHF
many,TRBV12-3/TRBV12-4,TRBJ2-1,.,TGTGCCAGCAGTTTAAGGGGGGGCTTCTACAATGAGCAGTTCTTC,CASSLRGGFYNEQFF
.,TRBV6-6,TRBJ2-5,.,TGTGCCAGCAGTTACTCGGGCAGGGGAGAGACCCAGTACTTC,CASSYSGRGETQYF
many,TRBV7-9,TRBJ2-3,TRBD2,TGTGCCAGCAGCTTGGACGGGACTAGCGGGAATCTGGGTACGCAGTATTTT,CASSLDGTSGNLGTQYF
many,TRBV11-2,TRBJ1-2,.,TGTGCCAGCAGCTTAGATTTTCAGGGTGGCTACACCTTC,CASSLDFQGGYTF
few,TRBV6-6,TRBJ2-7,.,TGTGCCAGCAGTCAGGACAACTACGAGCAGTACTTC,CASSQDNYEQYF
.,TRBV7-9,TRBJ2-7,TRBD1,TGTGCCAGCAGTCACACGGGACAGGGAACCTACGAGCAGTACTTC,CASSHTGQGTYEQYF